This T cell receptor beta chain was obtained from a study of blood T cell repertoires in COVID-19. Study in general: Donors in the United States, Italy and Spain gave samples during acute or convalescent COVID-19.

V was cut by 8 bases and J by 8 bases, with 17 bases left in between. The CDR3 is 12 residues long. CDR1 is GTSNPN, CDR2 SVGIG, per germline (reference sequence). Methods used by the authors: Nucleated cell counts were estimated from reference gene primer amplification. TCRdb's table, derived via immunoSEQ multiplex PCR, lists solely in-frame clones and lacks some. The DNA was the basis for D and trimming; V, J and clone size are from that table. The sample lists 100,000 to 120,000 clones, 70% to 90% occurring once. The sequencing input was peripheral blood. This chain uses TRBV30 with TRBJ2-3; a weak D match, TRBD1 (6 bases). The clonotype originates from a human donor in a cohort sampled during active COVID-19. The CDR3 DNA is TGTGCCGGCACGGTAGGGGGTGGTACGCAGTATTTT. Translated, it gives CAGTVGGGTQYF.